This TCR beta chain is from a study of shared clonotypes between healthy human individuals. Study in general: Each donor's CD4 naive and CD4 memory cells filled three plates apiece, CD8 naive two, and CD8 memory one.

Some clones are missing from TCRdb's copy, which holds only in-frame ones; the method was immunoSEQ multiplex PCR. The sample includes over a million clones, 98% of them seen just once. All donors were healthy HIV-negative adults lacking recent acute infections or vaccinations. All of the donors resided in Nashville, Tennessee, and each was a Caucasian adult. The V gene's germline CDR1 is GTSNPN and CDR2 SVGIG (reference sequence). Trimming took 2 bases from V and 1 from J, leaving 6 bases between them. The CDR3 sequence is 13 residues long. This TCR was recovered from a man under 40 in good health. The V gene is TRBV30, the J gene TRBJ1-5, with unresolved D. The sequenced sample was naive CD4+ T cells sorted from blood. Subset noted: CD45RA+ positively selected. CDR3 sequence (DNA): TGTGCCTGGAGTCCCCTAAGCAATCAGCCCCAGCATTTT. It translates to CAWSPLSNQPQHF. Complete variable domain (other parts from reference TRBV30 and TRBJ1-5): SQTIHQWPATLVQPVGSPLSLECTVEGTSNPNLYWYRQAAGRGLQLLFYSVGIGQISSEVPQNLSASRPQDRQFILSSKKLLLSDSGFYLCAWSPLSNQPQHFGDGTRLSIL.